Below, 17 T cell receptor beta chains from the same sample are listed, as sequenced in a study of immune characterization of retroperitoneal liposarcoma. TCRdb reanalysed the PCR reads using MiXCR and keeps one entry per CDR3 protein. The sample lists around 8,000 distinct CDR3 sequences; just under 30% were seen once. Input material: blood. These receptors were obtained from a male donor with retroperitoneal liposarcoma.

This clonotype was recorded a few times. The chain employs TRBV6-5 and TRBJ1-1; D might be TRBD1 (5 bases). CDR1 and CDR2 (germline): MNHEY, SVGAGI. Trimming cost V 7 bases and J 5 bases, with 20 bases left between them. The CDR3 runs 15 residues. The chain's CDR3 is CASTDGGSGGTEAFF. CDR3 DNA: TGTGCCAGCACCGACGGGGGGTCGGGTGGGACTGAAGCTTTCTTT.

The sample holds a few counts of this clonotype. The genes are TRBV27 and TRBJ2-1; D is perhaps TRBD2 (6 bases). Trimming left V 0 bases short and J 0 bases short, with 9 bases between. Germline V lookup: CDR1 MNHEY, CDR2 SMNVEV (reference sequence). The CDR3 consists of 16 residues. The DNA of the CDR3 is TGTGCCAGCAGTTTATCGGGGGGTAGCTCCTACAATGAGCAGTTCTTC. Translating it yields CASSLSGGSSYNEQFF.

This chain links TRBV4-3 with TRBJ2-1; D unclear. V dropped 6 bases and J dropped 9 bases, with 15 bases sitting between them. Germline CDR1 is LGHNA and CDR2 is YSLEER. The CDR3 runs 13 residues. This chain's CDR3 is CASSPPTLSEQFF. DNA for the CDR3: TGCGCCAGCAGTCCGCCCACTCTCAGTGAGCAGTTCTTC.

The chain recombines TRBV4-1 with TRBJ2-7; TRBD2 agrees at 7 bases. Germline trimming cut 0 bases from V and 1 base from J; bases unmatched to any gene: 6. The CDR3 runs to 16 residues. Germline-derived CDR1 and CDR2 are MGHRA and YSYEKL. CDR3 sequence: CASSQDRGRGSYEQYF. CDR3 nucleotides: TGCGCCAGCAGCCAAGACCGCGGGAGAGGGTCCTACGAGCAGTACTTC.

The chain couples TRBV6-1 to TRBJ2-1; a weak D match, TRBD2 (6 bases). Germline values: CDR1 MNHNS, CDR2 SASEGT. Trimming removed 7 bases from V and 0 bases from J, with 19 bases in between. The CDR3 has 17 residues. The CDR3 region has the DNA TGTGCCAGCACTGAGTGGGCAGGGAGGACCTCCTACAATGAGCAGTTCTTC. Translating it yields CASTEWAGRTSYNEQFF.

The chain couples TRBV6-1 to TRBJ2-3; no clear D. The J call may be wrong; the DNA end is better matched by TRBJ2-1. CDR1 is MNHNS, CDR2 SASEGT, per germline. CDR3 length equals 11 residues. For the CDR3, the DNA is TGTGCCAGCAGTTATGGGAATGAGCAGTTCTTC. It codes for CASSYGNEQFF.

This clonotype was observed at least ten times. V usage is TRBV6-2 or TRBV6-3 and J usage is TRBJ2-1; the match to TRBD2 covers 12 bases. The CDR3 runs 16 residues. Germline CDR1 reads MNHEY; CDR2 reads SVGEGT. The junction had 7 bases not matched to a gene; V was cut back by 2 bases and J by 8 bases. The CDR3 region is CASSYGLAGGVDEQFF. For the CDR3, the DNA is TGTGCCAGCAGTTACGGGCTAGCGGGAGGGGTTGATGAGCAGTTCTTC.

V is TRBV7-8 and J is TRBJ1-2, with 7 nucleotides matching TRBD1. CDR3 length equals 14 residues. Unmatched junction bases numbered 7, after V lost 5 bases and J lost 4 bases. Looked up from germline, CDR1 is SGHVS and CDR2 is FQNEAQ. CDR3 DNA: TGTGCCAGCAGCGCTCGACAGGGCGGCTATGGCTACACCTTC. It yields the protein CASSARQGGYGYTF.

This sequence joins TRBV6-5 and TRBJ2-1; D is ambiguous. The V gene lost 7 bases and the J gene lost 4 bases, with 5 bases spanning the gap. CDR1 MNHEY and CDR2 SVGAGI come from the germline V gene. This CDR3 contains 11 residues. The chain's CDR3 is CASIGYNEQFF. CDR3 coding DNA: TGTGCCAGCATCGGGTACAATGAGCAGTTCTTC.

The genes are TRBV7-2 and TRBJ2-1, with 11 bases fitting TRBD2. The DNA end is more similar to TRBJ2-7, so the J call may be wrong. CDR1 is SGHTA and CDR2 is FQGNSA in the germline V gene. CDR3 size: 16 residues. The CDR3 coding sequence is TGTGCCAGCAGCTCATGGGGGACTAGCGGCCACAATGAGCAGTACTTC. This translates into CASSSWGTSGHNEQYF.

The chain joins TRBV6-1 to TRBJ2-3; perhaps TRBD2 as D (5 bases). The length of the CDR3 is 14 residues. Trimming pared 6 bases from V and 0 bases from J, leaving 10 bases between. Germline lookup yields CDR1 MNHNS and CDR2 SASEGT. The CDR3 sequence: CASRGDFSTDTQYF. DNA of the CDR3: TGTGCCAGCAGGGGAGACTTTAGCACAGATACGCAGTATTTT.

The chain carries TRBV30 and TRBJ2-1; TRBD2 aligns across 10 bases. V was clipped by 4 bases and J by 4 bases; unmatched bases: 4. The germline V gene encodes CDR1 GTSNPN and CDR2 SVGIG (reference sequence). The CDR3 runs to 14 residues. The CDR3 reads CAWTRTSGYNEQFF. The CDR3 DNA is TGTGCCTGGACAAGGACTAGCGGTTACAATGAGCAGTTCTTC.

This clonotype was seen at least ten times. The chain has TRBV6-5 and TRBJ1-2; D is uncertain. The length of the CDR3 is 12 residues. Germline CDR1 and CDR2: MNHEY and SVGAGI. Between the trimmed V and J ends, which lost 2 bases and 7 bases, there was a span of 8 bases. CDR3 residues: CASSYNRAGYTF. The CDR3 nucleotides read TGTGCCAGCAGTTACAATAGGGCTGGCTACACCTTC.

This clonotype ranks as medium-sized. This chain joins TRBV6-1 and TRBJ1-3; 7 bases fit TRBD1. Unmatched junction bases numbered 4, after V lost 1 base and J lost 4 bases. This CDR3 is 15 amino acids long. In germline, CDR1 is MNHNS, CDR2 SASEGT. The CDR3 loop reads CASSEETGSGNTIYF. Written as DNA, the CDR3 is TGTGCCAGCAGTGAAGAGACAGGGTCCGGAAACACCATATATTTT.

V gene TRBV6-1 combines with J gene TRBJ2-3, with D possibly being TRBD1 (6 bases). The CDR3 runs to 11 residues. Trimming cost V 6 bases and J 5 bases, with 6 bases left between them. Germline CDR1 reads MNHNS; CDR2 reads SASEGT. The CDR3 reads CASRQGDTQYF. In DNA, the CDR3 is TGTGCCAGCAGACAGGGAGATACGCAGTATTTT.

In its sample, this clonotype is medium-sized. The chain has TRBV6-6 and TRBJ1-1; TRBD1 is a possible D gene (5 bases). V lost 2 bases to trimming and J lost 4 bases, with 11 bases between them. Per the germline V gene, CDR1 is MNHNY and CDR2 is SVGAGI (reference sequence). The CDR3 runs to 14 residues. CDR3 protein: CASSYQGSATEAFF. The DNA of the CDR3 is TGTGCCAGCAGTTACCAGGGTAGCGCCACTGAAGCTTTCTTT.

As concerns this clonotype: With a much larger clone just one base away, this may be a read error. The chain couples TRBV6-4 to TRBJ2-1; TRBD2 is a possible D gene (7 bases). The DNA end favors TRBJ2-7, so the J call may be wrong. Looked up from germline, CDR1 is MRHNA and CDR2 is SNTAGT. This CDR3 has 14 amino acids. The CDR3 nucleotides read TGTGCCAGCAGTGTCCTAGAGGGGGGGGGTGAGCAGTACTTC. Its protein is CASSVLEGGGEQYF.